Each of the 9 T cell receptor beta chains below was sequenced from the same sample in a study of patients and donors after allogeneic stem cell transplantation. TCRdb fed the RT-PCR reads into MiXCR, producing one record per CDR3 protein. The sample consists of approximately 160,000 distinct CDR3 sequences, around 28% of them appearing once. Sequencing was done on a sample of blood, either unsorted or a sorted T cell fraction (not recorded which). These receptors were collected from a human donor who was either an allogeneic HSCT recipient or a stem cell or donor lymphocyte infusion donor (not recorded which). It is not recorded whose cells these are; they may come from a transplant donor.

This clonotype was counted many times. The chain employs TRBV12-3 or TRBV12-4 and TRBJ1-5; D uncertain. The V and J ends lost 4 bases and 1 base respectively, with 5 bases between them. CDR3 length: 13 amino acids. The CDR3 protein is CASSSGSNQPQHF. The CDR3 DNA is TGTGCCAGCAGTTCGGGAAGCAATCAGCCCCAGCATTTT.

This clonotype was counted only a few times. The V call is TRBV12-3 or TRBV12-4, the J call TRBJ2-7; 8 positions match TRBD2. The junction had 9 bases not matched to a gene; V was cut back by 2 bases and J by 3 bases. This CDR3 comprises 16 residues. The CDR3: CASSLTLAGTSYEQYF. The CDR3 bases are TGTGCCAGCAGTTTAACCCTCGCCGGGACTAGCTACGAGCAGTACTTC.

This clonotype has just a few counts. The chain recombines TRBV27 with TRBJ1-6; D is ambiguous. V was pared by 2 bases and J by 12 bases, with 11 bases between. The CDR3 is 13 residues long. The germline V gene has CDR1 MNHEY and CDR2 SMNVEV (reference sequence). CDR3 residues: CASSLQAERPLHF. The DNA of the CDR3 is TGTGCCAGCAGTTTACAGGCGGAGCGACCCCTCCACTTT.

The V and J genes are TRBV30 and TRBJ2-1; tentative D call: TRBD1 (6 bases). The germline V gene encodes CDR1 GTSNPN and CDR2 SVGIG (reference sequence). Trimming took 7 bases from V and 2 from J, leaving 9 bases between them. The CDR3 is 12 residues long. The CDR3 DNA sequence: TGTGCCTTGGGACAAGCCTACAATGAGCAGTTCTTC. Translated: CALGQAYNEQFF. Using reference TRBV30 and TRBJ2-1 for the parts outside the CDR3, the full variable domain is SQTIHQWPATLVQPVGSPLSLECTVEGTSNPNLYWYRQAAGRGLQLLFYSVGIGQISSEVPQNLSASRPQDRQFILSSKKLLLSDSGFYLCALGQAYNEQFFGPGTRLTVL.

This clonotype was detected a few times. This rearrangement joins TRBV7-2 to TRBJ1-3, with D perhaps TRBD1 (5 bases). V shed 6 bases and J shed 4 bases, with 19 bases lying between them. The germline CDR1 and CDR2 sequences are SGHTA and FQGNSA. The CDR3 contains 16 residues. This CDR3 reads CASSLAAGRFGNTIYF. CDR3 bases: TGTGCCAGCAGTCTAGCGGCAGGGAGGTTCGGAAACACCATATATTTT.

This chain connects TRBV4-2 to TRBJ2-2, with 14 bases identical to TRBD2. Germline V lookup: CDR1 LGHNA, CDR2 YNFKEQ. The CDR3 has 19 amino acids. V lost 1 base and J lost 5; bases outside the gene matches: 9. The DNA for the CDR3 is TGTGCCAGCAGCCAAGTTCCTCCGGGACTAGCGGGAGTAACCGGGGAGCTGTTTTTT. Residues: CASSQVPPGLAGVTGELFF.

This clonotype was counted a few times. The chain uses TRBV5-1 and TRBJ2-3; D is possibly TRBD1 (6 bases). V shed 2 bases and J shed 2 bases, with 9 bases lying between them. The CDR3 spans 14 residues. The germline V gene has CDR1 SGHRS and CDR2 YFSETQ. CDR3 coding DNA: TGCGCCAGCAGCTTTGGACAGACCACAGATACGCAGTATTTT. Protein: CASSFGQTTDTQYF.

The CDR3 nucleotides are TGTGCCAGCAGCCCCACTCTAGCGACGCCCTACAATGAGCAGTTCTTC. Amino acids: CASSPTLATPYNEQFF. This chain connects TRBV13 to TRBJ2-1; a possible D gene is TRBD2 (6 bases). V lost 5 bases, J lost 2 bases, and 16 bases lay in between. Germline V gene sequence: CDR1 PRHDT, CDR2 FYEKMQ (reference sequence). This CDR3 comprises 16 residues.

The V call is TRBV10-3, the J call TRBJ1-3; D is perhaps TRBD1 (5 bases). From germline, CDR1 is ENHRY and CDR2 SYGVKD. The germline V and J ends were trimmed by 8 bases and 8 bases, with 10 bases remaining between them. The CDR3 consists of 11 residues. The CDR3 here is CAISEGDTIYF. As DNA, the CDR3 is TGTGCCATCTCGGAAGGGGACACCATATATTTT.